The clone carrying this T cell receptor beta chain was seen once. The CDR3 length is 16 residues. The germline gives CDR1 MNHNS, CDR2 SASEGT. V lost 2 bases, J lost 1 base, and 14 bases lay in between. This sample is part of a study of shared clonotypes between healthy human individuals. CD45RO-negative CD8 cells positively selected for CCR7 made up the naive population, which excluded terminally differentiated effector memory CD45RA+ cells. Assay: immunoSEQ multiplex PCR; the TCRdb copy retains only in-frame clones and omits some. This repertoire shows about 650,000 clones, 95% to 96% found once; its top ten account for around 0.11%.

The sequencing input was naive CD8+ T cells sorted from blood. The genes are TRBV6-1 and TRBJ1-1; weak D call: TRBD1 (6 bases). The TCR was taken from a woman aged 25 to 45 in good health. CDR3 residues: CASSEYVAGENTEAFF. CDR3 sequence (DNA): TGTGCCAGCAGTGAATACGTGGCAGGGGAGAACACTGAAGCTTTCTTT.